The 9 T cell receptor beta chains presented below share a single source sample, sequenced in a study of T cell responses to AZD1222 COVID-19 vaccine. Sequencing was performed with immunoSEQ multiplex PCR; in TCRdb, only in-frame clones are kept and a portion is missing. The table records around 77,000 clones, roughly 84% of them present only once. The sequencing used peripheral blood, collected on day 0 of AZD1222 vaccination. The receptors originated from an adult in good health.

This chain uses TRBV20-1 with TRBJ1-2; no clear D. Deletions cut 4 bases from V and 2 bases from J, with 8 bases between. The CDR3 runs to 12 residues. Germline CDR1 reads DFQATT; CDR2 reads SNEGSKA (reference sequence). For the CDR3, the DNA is TGCAGTGCTATTGAGCTGAACTATGGCTACACCTTC. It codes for CSAIELNYGYTF.

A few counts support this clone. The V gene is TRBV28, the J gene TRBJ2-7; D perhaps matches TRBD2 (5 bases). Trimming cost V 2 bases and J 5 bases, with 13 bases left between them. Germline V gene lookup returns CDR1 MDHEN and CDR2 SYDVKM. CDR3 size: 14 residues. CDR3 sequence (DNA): TGTGCCAGCAGTTTAAAGCGGCATTGGCACGAGCAGTACTTC. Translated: CASSLKRHWHEQYF.

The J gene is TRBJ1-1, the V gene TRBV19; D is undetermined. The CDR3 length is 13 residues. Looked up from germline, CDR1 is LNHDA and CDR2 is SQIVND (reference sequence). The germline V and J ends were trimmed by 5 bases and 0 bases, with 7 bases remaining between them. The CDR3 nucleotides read TGTGCCAGTAGTGCGACGATGAACACTGAAGCTTTCTTT. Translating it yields CASSATMNTEAFF.

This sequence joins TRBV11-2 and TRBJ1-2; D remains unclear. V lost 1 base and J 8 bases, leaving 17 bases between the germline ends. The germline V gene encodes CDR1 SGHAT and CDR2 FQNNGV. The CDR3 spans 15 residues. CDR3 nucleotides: TGTGCCAGCAGCTTAGGGGCCAGTGCTTGGGGAGGCTACACCTTC. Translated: CASSLGASAWGGYTF.

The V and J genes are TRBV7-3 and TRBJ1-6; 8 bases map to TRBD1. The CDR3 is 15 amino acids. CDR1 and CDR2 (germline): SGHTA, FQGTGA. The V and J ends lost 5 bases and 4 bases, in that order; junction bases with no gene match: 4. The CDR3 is CASSPTGGYNSPLHF. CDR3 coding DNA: TGTGCCAGCAGCCCCACAGGGGGATATAATTCACCCCTCCACTTT.

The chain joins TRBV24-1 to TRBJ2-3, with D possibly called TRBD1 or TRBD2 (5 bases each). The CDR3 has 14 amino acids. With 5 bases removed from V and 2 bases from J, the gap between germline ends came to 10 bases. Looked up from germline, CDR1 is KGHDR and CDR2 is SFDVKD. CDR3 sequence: CATSGAGATDTQYF. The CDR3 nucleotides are TGTGCCACCAGTGGCGCCGGGGCCACAGATACGCAGTATTTT.

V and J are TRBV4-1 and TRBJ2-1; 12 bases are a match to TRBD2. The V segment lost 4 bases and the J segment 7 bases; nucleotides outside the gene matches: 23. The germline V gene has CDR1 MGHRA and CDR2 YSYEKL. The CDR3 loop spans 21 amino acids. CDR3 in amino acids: CASSPTRSRKTTSGGGNEQFF. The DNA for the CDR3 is TGCGCCAGCAGCCCAACAAGATCGCGGAAGACGACTAGCGGGGGAGGGAATGAGCAGTTCTTC.

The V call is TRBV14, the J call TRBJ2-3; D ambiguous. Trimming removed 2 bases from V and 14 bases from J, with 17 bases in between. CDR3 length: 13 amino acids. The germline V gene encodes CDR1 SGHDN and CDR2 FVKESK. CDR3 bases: TGTGCCAGCAGCCAAAATCGCCACGAGGCACCGTATTTT. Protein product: CASSQNRHEAPYF.

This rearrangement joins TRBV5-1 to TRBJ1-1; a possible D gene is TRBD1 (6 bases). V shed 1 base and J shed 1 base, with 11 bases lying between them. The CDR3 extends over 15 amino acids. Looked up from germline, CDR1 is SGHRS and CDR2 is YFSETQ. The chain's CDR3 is CASSLRQGKNTEAFF. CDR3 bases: TGCGCCAGCAGCTTGCGCCAGGGGAAGAACACTGAAGCTTTCTTT.